This T cell receptor beta chain was sequenced during a study of identical twins. Study conclusions and caveats: Excess twin sharing in beta out-of-frame sequences was weaker.

A universal primer site was created by template switching, with the cDNA bearing unique molecular identifiers. TCRdb redid the calling of the 5' RACE reads with MiXCR, one entry per CDR3 protein. This table has some 730,000 distinct CDR3 sequences, 18% appearing once. Donors uniformly comprised healthy Caucasians. Trimming shortened V by 4 bases and J by 5 bases, and 13 bases separated the two germline ends. Germline assignment: CDR1 SEHNR and CDR2 FQNEAQ (reference sequence). The CDR3 consists of 14 residues. This clonotype was observed a few times. The antigen is not known. These data are also associated with another study on T cells expressing NK-cell markers.

The chain carries TRBV7-9 and TRBJ2-3; D is undetermined. The receptor's source is a woman between 18 and 30 years old in good health. The sample taken for sequencing was PBMCs. CDR3 amino acids: CASSSNSEGDTQYF. The DNA for the CDR3 is TGTGCCAGCAGCTCAAATTCAGAAGGAGATACGCAGTATTTT.